A single T cell receptor (beta chain) is shown here with its context. Antigen: not known. This entry comes from a study of CD8+ T cells in alopecia areata. Germline assignment: CDR1 GTSNPN and CDR2 SVGIG (reference sequence). Trimming left V 1 base short and J 3 bases short, with 7 bases between. There are 13 residues in the CDR3. RNA extraction was followed by reverse transcription into cDNA, which acted as the sequencing template. Clones were read by immunoSEQ multiplex PCR, and TCRdb kept only the in-frame ones, dropping some. The table lists about 180,000 clones, 50% to 60% of them singletons. Study-level findings and limits: Lesional scalp, notably in alopecia totalis/universalis, had clonality above that of normal scalp.

The V gene is TRBV30, the J gene TRBJ1-5, with no clear D. The sequence was collected from a human donor with alopecia areata. The source material was CD4+ T cells sorted from blood, sampled at week 0. The CDR3 region has the DNA TGTGCCTGGAGTGAAAGCCCCAATCAGCCCCAGCATTTT. It codes for CAWSESPNQPQHF.